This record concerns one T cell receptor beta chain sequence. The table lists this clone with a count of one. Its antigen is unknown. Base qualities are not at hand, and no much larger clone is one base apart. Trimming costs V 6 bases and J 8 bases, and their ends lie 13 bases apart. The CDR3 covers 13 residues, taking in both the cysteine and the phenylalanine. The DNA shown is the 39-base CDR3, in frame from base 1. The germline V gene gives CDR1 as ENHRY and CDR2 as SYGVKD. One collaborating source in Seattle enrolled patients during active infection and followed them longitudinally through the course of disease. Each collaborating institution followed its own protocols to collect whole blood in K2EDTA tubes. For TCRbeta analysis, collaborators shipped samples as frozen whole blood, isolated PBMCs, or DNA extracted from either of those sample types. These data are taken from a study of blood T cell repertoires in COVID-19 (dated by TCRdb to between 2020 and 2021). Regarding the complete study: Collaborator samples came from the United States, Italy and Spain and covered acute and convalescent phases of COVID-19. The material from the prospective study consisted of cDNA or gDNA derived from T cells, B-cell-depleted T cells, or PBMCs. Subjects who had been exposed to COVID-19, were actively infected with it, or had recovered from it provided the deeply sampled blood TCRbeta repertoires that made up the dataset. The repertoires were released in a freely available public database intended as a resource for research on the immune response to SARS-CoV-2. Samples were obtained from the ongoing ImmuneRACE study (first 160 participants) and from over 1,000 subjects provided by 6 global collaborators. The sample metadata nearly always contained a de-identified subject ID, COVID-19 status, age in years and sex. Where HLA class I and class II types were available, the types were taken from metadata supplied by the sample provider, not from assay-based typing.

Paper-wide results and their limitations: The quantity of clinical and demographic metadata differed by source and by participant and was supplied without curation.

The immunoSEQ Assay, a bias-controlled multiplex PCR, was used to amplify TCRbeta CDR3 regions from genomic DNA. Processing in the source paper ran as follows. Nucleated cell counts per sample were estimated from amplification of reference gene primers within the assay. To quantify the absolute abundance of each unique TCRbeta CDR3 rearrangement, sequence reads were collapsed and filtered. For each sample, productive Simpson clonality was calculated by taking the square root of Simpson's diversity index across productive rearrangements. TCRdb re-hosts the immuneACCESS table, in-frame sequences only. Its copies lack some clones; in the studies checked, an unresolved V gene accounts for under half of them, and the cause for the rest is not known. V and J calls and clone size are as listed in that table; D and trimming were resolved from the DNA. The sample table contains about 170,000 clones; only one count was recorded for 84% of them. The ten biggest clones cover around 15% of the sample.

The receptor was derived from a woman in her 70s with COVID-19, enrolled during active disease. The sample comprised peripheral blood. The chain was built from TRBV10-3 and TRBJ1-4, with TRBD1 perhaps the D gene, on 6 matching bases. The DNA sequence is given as TGTGCCATCAGCCGGGACAACGACGAAAAACTGTTTTTT. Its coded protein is CAISRDNDEKLFF.